This TCR beta chain was recorded in a study of regulatory T cells in long-lasting Graves disease. Study-level results: Comparison showed that persistent patients shared more public clonotypes (roughly 2,700) than new patients (nearly 1,000). Persistent disease was associated with favored TRBV28 usage and with favored use of TRBJ1-2 and TRBJ2-5.

Stated time point: persistent/refractory GD, antithyroid drugs over 5 years with positive TRAb. Researchers made the TCR library from RNA that was extracted from PBMCs. Diagnosis followed American Thyroid Association guidelines for Graves' disease. From an endocrinology department in Xi'an, China, came the patients. CDR3 length: 17 residues. J was trimmed by 0 bases and V by 6 bases; bases with no gene match: 8. Libraries of TCR beta came from iRepertoire HTBI primers plus Arm-PCR of CDR3 regions. MiXCR was run by TCRdb on the multiplex PCR reads, yielding one entry per CDR3 protein. Of about 450,000 distinct CDR3 sequences detected, around a quarter appear once; the ten largest clones hold about 26%. This clonotype was picked up many times. Its antigen remains unknown.

The chain links TRBV12-3 or TRBV12-4 to TRBJ1-1; 12 positions agree with TRBD1. The receptor was isolated from a female donor with Graves disease. This specimen was peripheral blood mononuclear cells (PBMCs), taken when the disease was refractory, from a patient treated with antithyroid drugs. Here the CDR3 reads CASSSGDRGRVNTEAFF. DNA for the CDR3: TGTGCCAGCAGCTCCGGGGACAGGGGGCGCGTGAACACTGAAGCTTTCTTT.